Listed below are T cell receptor beta chains from one sample, sequenced in a study of T cell repertoires in cytomegalovirus infection. A single record per CDR3 protein comes from TCRdb applying MiXCR to the reads. The top ten clones hold less than 15% of a sample with about 260,000 distinct CDR3 sequences, roughly 9% of them seen once. Sequenced material: PBMCs. The receptors come from a human donor in good health (CMV status not recorded). Some clones in this sample may be carry-over from other donors' samples. CDR3s include the opening cysteine and the closing phenylalanine or tryptophan. Each record gives: clone size, V gene, J gene, D gene, CDR3 DNA, CDR3 protein. The D gene is left open where the match is weak. Clone size is not always given. Where it is, it says once, few, many or a class for expanded clones.

many	TRBV5-5	TRBJ1-4	TRBD1	TGTGCCAGCAGCCGGACAGGGGTGAAAGAAAAACTGTTTTTT	CASSRTGVKEKLFF
-	TRBV2	TRBJ1-2	-	TGTGCCTCGCGGAGGGGATTAAACTATGGCTACACCTTC	CASRRGLNYGYTF
many	TRBV7-9	TRBJ1-5	-	TGTGCCAGCAGCTTCCGAAATCAGCCCCAGCATTTT	CASSFRNQPQHF
few	TRBV29-1	TRBJ2-3	-	TGCAGCGTTGGGAGCCAGTGGACAGATACGCAGTATTTT	CSVGSQWTDTQYF
many	TRBV6-8	TRBJ2-1	-	TGTGCCAGCAGTCCATTATCATACTCCTACAATGAGCAGTTCTTC	CASSPLSYSYNEQFF
few	TRBV5-1	TRBJ1-3	TRBD1	TGCGCCAGCAGCTCGACAGGGGAATCTGGAAACACCATATATTTT	CASSSTGESGNTIYF
many	TRBV7-2	TRBJ2-3	-	TGTGCCAGCAGCTTAGGAGTTCTGAGGGATGATACGCAGTATTTT	CASSLGVLRDDTQYF
-	TRBV5-5	TRBJ1-1	-	TGTGCCAGCAGCCGGGCGCAGTTGGGGATGAACACTGAAGCTTTCTTT	CASSRAQLGMNTEAFF
many	TRBV12-3/TRBV12-4	TRBJ1-5	-	TGTGCCAGCAGTTTCGATCAGCCCCAGCATTTT	CASSFDQPQHF
many	TRBV7-2	TRBJ1-3	-	TGTGCCAGCAGCTTAGCTACCAACAGGGTGAAAGGAAACACCATATATTTT	CASSLATNRVKGNTIYF
few	TRBV6-2/TRBV6-3	TRBJ1-2	-	TGTGCCAGCCGGCCGAATAACTATGGCTACACCTTC	CASRPNNYGYTF
many	TRBV7-9	TRBJ2-2	TRBD2	TGTGCCAGCTCCTCTACCCGTCTAGCGGGGTACACCGGGGAGCTGTTTTTT	CASSSTRLAGYTGELFF
many	TRBV7-2	TRBJ2-3	TRBD2	TGTGCCAGCAGCTGGAATAGCGGGGGGCCAGATACGCAGTATTTT	CASSWNSGGPDTQYF
-	TRBV6-2/TRBV6-3	TRBJ1-2	-	TGTGCCAGCAGTTCTGGATACGGGGGAAACTATGGCTACACCTTC	CASSSGYGGNYGYTF
-	TRBV7-6	TRBJ2-2	TRBD2	TGTGCCAGCAGCTCTAGCGGGAGGGCCTCGAGCGGGGAGCTGTTTTTT	CASSSSGRASSGELFF
-	TRBV20-1	TRBJ2-1	-	TGCAGTGCTAGAGAGAAGGAGTCCTACAATGAGCAGTTCTTC	CSAREKESYNEQFF
few	TRBV5-4	TRBJ2-1	TRBD2	TGTGCCAGCAGCTCTAGCGGGAGGGCCTCCGCCAATGAGCAGTTCTTC	CASSSSGRASANEQFF
many	TRBV20-1	TRBJ1-2	TRBD1	TGCAGTGCCCCGAGGGGAACGGGACAGGGGAAAGGCTACACCTTC	CSAPRGTGQGKGYTF
few	TRBV6-2/TRBV6-3	TRBJ1-1	-	TGTGCCAGCAGTTTGACCGGGACTCTTGAAGCTTTCTTT	CASSLTGTLEAFF
many	TRBV6-8	TRBJ1-1	TRBD1	TGTGCCAGCAGTCTAACAGGGGGCACGAACACTGAAGCTTTCTTT	CASSLTGGTNTEAFF
-	TRBV11-3	TRBJ1-6	-	TGTGCCAGCAGCCCCCCGGGGACACCGGCGACTTCACCCCTCCACTTT	CASSPPGTPATSPLHF
many	TRBV7-2	TRBJ1-4	-	TGTGCCAGCAGCCCCAACAGGGCCCGAGGGGAAAAACTGTTTTTT	CASSPNRARGEKLFF